Listed below are T cell receptor beta chains from one sample, sequenced in a study of blood T cell repertoires in COVID-19. TCRdb keeps only in-frame clones here, not all; method: immunoSEQ multiplex PCR. The sample has about 300,000 clones; less than 85% are singletons. The sample consisted of peripheral blood. All receptors derive from a human donor with COVID-19, enrolled during active disease. The donor label of this sample is uncertain. The CDR3 runs from the conserved cysteine through the conserved F or W. D genes are given only for firm matches. Size values are once, few and many counts, or a class for expanded clones, and some rows have none.

TRBV7-2,NA,once,TRBJ1-4,CASSPLTGGFSGLFF,TGTGCCAGCAGCCCCCTGACAGGCGGGTTTTCGGGACTGTTTTTT
TRBV2,TRBD1,once,TRBJ1-1,CASRPRDRGMNTEAFF,TGTGCCAGCAGACCCCGGGACAGGGGCATGAACACTGAAGCTTTCTTT
TRBV11-3,NA,NA,TRBJ2-1,CASSLGVYNEQFF,TGTGCCAGCAGCTTAGGAGTTTACAATGAGCAGTTCTTC
TRBV10-3,TRBD2,NA,TRBJ2-1,CAISVGLAEASSYNEQFF,TGTGCCATCAGTGTTGGACTAGCTGAAGCCAGCTCCTACAATGAGCAGTTCTTC
TRBV9,TRBD2,NA,TRBJ2-3,CASSARGTSGAADTQYF,TGTGCCAGCAGCGCCCGAGGGACTAGCGGGGCGGCAGATACGCAGTATTTT
TRBV15,NA,NA,TRBJ2-7,CATSPGLRYEQYF,TGTGCCACCAGTCCGGGACTCCGCTACGAGCAGTACTTC
TRBV30,TRBD1,NA,TRBJ1-1,CAWSVDQGAPEAFF,TGTGCCTGGAGTGTTGACCAGGGGGCTCCTGAAGCTTTCTTT
TRBV11-3,TRBD1,NA,TRBJ2-3,CASSLGTGDLPTDTQYF,TGTGCCAGCAGCTTAGGGACAGGGGATCTTCCCACAGATACGCAGTATTTT
TRBV4-1,TRBD2,NA,TRBJ2-3,CASSRTGTSGSTDTQYF,TGCGCCAGCAGCCGGACTGGGACTAGCGGTAGCACAGATACGCAGTATTTT
TRBV19,TRBD2,NA,TRBJ2-5,CASSQAGVETQYF,TGTGCCAGTAGTCAAGCGGGAGTGGAGACCCAGTACTTC
TRBV19,NA,NA,TRBJ1-5,CASSIGGRVNQPQHF,TGTGCCAGTAGTATAGGGGGCAGAGTCAATCAGCCCCAGCATTTT
TRBV7-3,NA,NA,TRBJ1-2,CASSPLHGSPNYGYTF,TGTGCCAGCAGCCCGCTCCATGGCAGTCCTAACTATGGCTACACCTTC
TRBV19,NA,few,TRBJ1-1,CASSIGGLEAFF,TGTGCCAGTAGTATCGGGGGGCTTGAAGCTTTCTTT
TRBV28,NA,NA,TRBJ2-7,CASRKPSVTYEQYF,TGTGCCAGCAGAAAACCAAGCGTCACCTACGAGCAGTACTTC
TRBV19,NA,few,TRBJ1-2,CASSTLGGRLGYTF,TGTGCCAGTAGTACGCTGGGAGGACGCTTAGGCTACACCTTC
TRBV7-3,NA,NA,TRBJ2-1,CASSLGGNLYNEQFF,TGTGCCAGCAGCTTAGGAGGGAACCTCTACAATGAGCAGTTCTTC
TRBV11-2,NA,NA,TRBJ2-7,CASSLQRTTHEQYF,TGTGCCAGCAGCTTACAGCGGACCACCCACGAGCAGTACTTC
TRBV5-1,NA,once,TRBJ1-2,CASSQGPAGGSNYGYTF,TGCGCCAGCAGCCAAGGACCAGCAGGAGGGTCTAACTATGGCTACACCTTC
TRBV5-1,NA,once,TRBJ1-6,CASSSMGGISYNSPLHF,TGCGCCAGCAGCTCTATGGGAGGGATTTCCTATAATTCACCCCTCCACTTT
TRBV9,NA,NA,TRBJ1-1,CASSPSGGENTEAFF,TGTGCCAGCAGCCCATCGGGGGGGGAGAACACTGAAGCTTTCTTT
TRBV5-1,NA,NA,TRBJ2-1,CASSSPQPGYNEQFF,TGCGCCAGCAGCTCCCCCCAACCGGGGTACAATGAGCAGTTCTTC
TRBV6-5,NA,once,TRBJ2-7,CASRPYGAVHEQYF,TGTGCCAGCAGACCTTATGGGGCAGTACACGAGCAGTACTTC
TRBV4-1,NA,few,TRBJ2-3,CASSPSAVRTDTQYF,TGCGCCAGCAGCCCCTCGGCGGTTCGCACAGATACGCAGTATTTT
TRBV5-1,NA,NA,TRBJ1-1,CASSRDLENTEAFF,TGCGCCAGCAGCCGGGACTTAGAGAACACTGAAGCTTTCTTT
TRBV7-2,TRBD2,NA,TRBJ2-7,CASSFFLAGAFMEQYF,TGTGCCAGCAGCTTCTTCCTAGCGGGCGCCTTTATGGAGCAGTACTTC
TRBV11-2,NA,NA,TRBJ2-3,CASSSLASSTDTQYF,TGTGCCAGCAGCTCCCTAGCCTCTAGCACAGATACGCAGTATTTT
TRBV5-1,NA,NA,TRBJ2-7,CASSLAGGPAYEQYF,TGCGCCAGCAGCTTGGCCGGAGGCCCTGCCTACGAGCAGTACTTC
TRBV6-1,NA,NA,TRBJ2-1,CASSEGGTNNEQFF,TGTGCCAGCAGTGAAGGTGGCACCAACAATGAGCAGTTCTTC
TRBV30,TRBD1,many,TRBJ1-1,CAWSGGSDTEAFF,TGTGCCTGGTCAGGGGGCAGTGACACTGAAGCTTTCTTT
TRBV19,NA,NA,TRBJ2-5,CASSPQGGLWETQYF,TGTGCCAGTAGCCCGCAAGGGGGTCTGTGGGAGACCCAGTACTTC
TRBV21-1,NA,NA,TRBJ2-7,CANARDRATYEQYF,TGTGCCAACGCCCGGGACAGGGCCACCTACGAGCAGTACTTC
TRBV6-5,NA,NA,TRBJ1-4,CASSPRNGIEKLFF,TGTGCCAGCAGCCCAAGGAACGGGATAGAAAAACTGTTTTTT
TRBV5-1,NA,NA,TRBJ2-1,CASSPDTAANNEQFF,TGCGCCAGCAGCCCGGACACGGCGGCTAACAATGAGCAGTTCTTC
TRBV10-3,NA,NA,TRBJ2-3,CAITKGGDFSDTQYF,TGTGCCATCACTAAAGGAGGTGATTTTTCAGATACGCAGTATTTT
TRBV19,TRBD1,NA,TRBJ1-1,CASTPDRQYAEAFF,TGTGCCAGTACCCCGGACAGGCAATACGCTGAAGCTTTCTTT
TRBV7-3,TRBD2,once,TRBJ2-2,CASSWGLASTGELFF,TGTGCCAGCAGCTGGGGACTAGCTTCGACCGGGGAGCTGTTTTTT
TRBV6-4,TRBD1,NA,TRBJ1-2,CASWDGTGGADGYTF,TGTGCCAGCTGGGACGGGACAGGGGGCGCCGATGGCTACACCTTC
TRBV30,TRBD2,NA,TRBJ2-5,CARNGREGRETQYF,TGTGCCCGCAATGGGAGGGAGGGACGCGAGACCCAGTACTTC
TRBV4-1,TRBD2,NA,TRBJ2-1,CASRRLAGSSYNEQFF,TGCGCCAGCAGGAGGCTAGCGGGCTCCTCCTACAATGAGCAGTTCTTC
TRBV28,TRBD1,NA,TRBJ2-5,CASSKSRQGQETQYF,TGTGCCAGCAGTAAATCGCGACAGGGTCAGGAGACCCAGTACTTC
TRBV15,NA,NA,TRBJ2-3,CATSRDGVVGADTQYF,TGTGCCACCAGCAGAGATGGGGTGGTAGGGGCGGATACGCAGTATTTT
TRBV30,NA,NA,TRBJ2-3,CAWSVDSGNTQYF,TGTGCCTGGAGTGTGGACAGTGGAAATACGCAGTATTTT
TRBV7-9,TRBD2,few,TRBJ2-3,CASSFPGLAGVDTQYF,TGTGCCAGCAGCTTCCCGGGACTAGCGGGAGTAGATACGCAGTATTTT
TRBV6-5,TRBD1,NA,TRBJ1-5,CASSSLGTGHF,TGTGCCAGCAGTAGCCTTGGGACAGGGCATTTT
TRBV7-9,TRBD2,many,TRBJ2-5,CASSLALGRAGAPQETQYF,TGTGCCAGCAGCTTAGCCCTCGGTCGAGCGGGAGCTCCCCAAGAGACCCAGTACTTC
TRBV12-5,NA,NA,TRBJ2-3,CASGLVPGLSTDTQYF,TGTGCTAGTGGTTTGGTCCCGGGACTCAGCACAGATACGCAGTATTTT
TRBV7-2,TRBD2,NA,TRBJ2-1,CASSGTSGSGNEQFF,TGTGCCAGCAGCGGTACTAGCGGGAGTGGGAATGAGCAGTTCTTC
TRBV18,TRBD1,NA,TRBJ2-7,CASSPGQRSYEQYF,TGTGCCAGCTCCCCGGGACAGCGGTCCTACGAGCAGTACTTC
TRBV27,NA,NA,TRBJ2-1,CASRPRPGNSYNEQFF,TGTGCCAGCAGGCCCCGTCCGGGGAACTCCTACAATGAGCAGTTCTTC
TRBV7-9,NA,NA,TRBJ2-7,CASSLESGTTEQYF,TGTGCCAGCAGCTTAGAATCGGGGACAACCGAGCAGTACTTC
TRBV29-1,TRBD2,few,TRBJ2-1,CSVVVLAGYEQFF,TGCAGCGTTGTAGTCTTAGCGGGGTATGAGCAGTTCTTC
TRBV6-1,NA,NA,TRBJ2-3,CASSGLAGPSTDTQYF,TGTGCCAGCAGTGGTTTGGCGGGGCCTAGCACAGATACGCAGTATTTT
TRBV7-9,TRBD1,NA,TRBJ2-3,CASSLSGGADTQYF,TGTGCCAGCAGCTTATCAGGGGGAGCAGATACGCAGTATTTT
TRBV9,NA,NA,TRBJ1-4,CASSVTATTNEKLFF,TGTGCCAGCAGCGTAACAGCCACAACTAATGAAAAACTGTTTTTT
TRBV7-9,NA,NA,TRBJ2-7,CASSLAMAIDEQYF,TGTGCCAGCAGCTTAGCCATGGCCATCGACGAGCAGTACTTC
TRBV4-3,TRBD2,NA,TRBJ2-2,CASSQDYGRAHTGELFF,TGCGCCAGCAGCCAAGATTACGGGAGGGCCCACACCGGGGAGCTGTTTTTT
TRBV19,TRBD1,NA,TRBJ1-4,CASSIGGGASGEKLFF,TGTGCCAGTAGTATCGGAGGGGGCGCTTCGGGTGAAAAACTGTTTTTT
TRBV28,NA,NA,TRBJ1-1,CASSPSWATEAFF,TGTGCCAGCAGTCCCAGTTGGGCCACTGAAGCTTTCTTT
TRBV30,NA,NA,TRBJ1-2,CAWAPGGYGYTF,TGTGCCTGGGCGCCGGGAGGCTATGGCTACACCTTC
TRBV11-2,TRBD2,once,TRBJ2-1,CASSDRTSLYNEQFF,TGTGCCAGCAGCGACCGGACTAGCTTATACAATGAGCAGTTCTTC